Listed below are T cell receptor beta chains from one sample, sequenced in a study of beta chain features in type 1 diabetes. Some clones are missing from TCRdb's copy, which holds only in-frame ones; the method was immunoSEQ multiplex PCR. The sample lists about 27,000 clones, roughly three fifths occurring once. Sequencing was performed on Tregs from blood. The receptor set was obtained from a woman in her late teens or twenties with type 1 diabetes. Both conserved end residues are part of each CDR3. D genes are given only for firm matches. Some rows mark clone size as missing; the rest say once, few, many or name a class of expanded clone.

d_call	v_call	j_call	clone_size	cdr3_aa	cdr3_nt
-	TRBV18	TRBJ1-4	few	CASSLLTGPSTNEKLFF	TGTGCCAGCTCACTTCTGACAGGACCCTCAACTAATGAAAAACTGTTTTTT
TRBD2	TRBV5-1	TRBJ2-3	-	CASSSGRAYTDTQYF	TGCGCCAGCAGCTCCGGGAGGGCCTACACAGATACGCAGTATTTT
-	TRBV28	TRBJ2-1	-	CASMNSGYEQFF	TGTGCCAGCATGAATAGCGGATACGAGCAGTTCTTC
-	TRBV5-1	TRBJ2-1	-	CASSIQGKNEQFF	TGCGCCAGCAGCATACAGGGAAAGAATGAGCAGTTCTTC
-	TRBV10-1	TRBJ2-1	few	CASSESGGLNNEQFF	TGCGCCAGCAGTGAGTCGGGGGGGCTTAACAATGAGCAGTTCTTC
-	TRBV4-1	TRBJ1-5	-	CASSQEGGQPQHF	TGCGCCAGCAGCCAAGAAGGAGGCCAGCCCCAGCATTTT
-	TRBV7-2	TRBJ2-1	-	CASSLGLGDEQFF	TGTGCCAGCAGCTTAGGGCTAGGAGATGAGCAGTTCTTC
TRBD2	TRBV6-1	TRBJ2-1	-	CASSDPQRGPSYNEQFF	TGTGCCAGCAGTGACCCCCAGCGGGGCCCCTCCTACAATGAGCAGTTCTTC
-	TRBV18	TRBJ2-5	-	CASSPSRVGETQYF	TGTGCCAGCTCACCGAGCAGGGTTGGAGAGACCCAGTACTTC
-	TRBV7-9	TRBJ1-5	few	CASSQTGNQPQHF	TGTGCCAGCAGCCAAACAGGGAACCAGCCCCAGCATTTT
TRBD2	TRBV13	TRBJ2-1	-	CASWRGSPYNEQFF	TGTGCCAGCTGGCGCGGGAGCCCCTACAATGAGCAGTTCTTC
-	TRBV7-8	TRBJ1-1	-	CASSLVGRDTEAFF	TGTGCCAGCAGCTTAGTAGGCAGGGACACTGAAGCTTTCTTT
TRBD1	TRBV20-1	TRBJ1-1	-	CSATTGTEAFF	TGCAGTGCTACGACAGGGACTGAAGCTTTCTTT
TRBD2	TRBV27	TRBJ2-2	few	CASRRASGGTGELFF	TGTGCCAGCAGGAGGGCTAGCGGAGGCACCGGGGAGCTGTTTTTT
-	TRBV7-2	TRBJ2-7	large	CASSLSIYGSYEQYF	TGTGCCAGCAGCCTAAGTATATACGGCTCCTACGAGCAGTACTTC
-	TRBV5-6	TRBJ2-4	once	CASSLLGGMSSLAKNIQYF	TGTGCCAGCAGCTTGCTCGGCGGGATGAGCTCTCTAGCCAAAAACATTCAGTACTTC
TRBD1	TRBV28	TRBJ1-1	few	CASSLGTVNTEAFF	TGTGCCAGCAGTTTGGGGACAGTGAACACTGAAGCTTTCTTT
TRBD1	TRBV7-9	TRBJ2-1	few	CASSLVGTALSYNEQFF	TGTGCCAGCAGCTTAGTGGGGACAGCGTTATCCTACAATGAGCAGTTCTTC
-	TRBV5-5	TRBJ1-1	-	CASSLATANTEAFF	TGTGCCAGCAGCTTGGCAACAGCGAACACTGAAGCTTTCTTT
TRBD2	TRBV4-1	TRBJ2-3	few	CASSQDAYSGSPDTQYF	TGCGCCAGCAGCCAAGATGCGTATAGCGGGAGTCCAGATACGCAGTATTTT
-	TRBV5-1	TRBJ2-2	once	CASSLRWQGEAGELFF	TGCGCCAGCAGCCTGAGGTGGCAGGGTGAGGCCGGGGAGCTGTTTTTT
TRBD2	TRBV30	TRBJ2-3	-	CAWRAGPTDTQYF	TGTGCCTGGAGAGCGGGACCCACAGATACGCAGTATTTT
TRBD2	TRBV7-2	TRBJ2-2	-	CASSQMGLAGAGAGELFF	TGTGCCAGCAGCCAGATGGGACTAGCGGGAGCAGGAGCCGGGGAGCTGTTTTTT
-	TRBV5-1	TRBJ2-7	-	CASSLFGGYEQYF	TGCGCCAGCAGCTTGTTTGGCGGCTACGAGCAGTACTTC
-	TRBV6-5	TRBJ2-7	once	CASSDQRGGQYF	TGTGCCAGCAGTGATCAAAGGGGTGGGCAGTACTTC
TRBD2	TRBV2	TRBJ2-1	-	CASRRTSGSYNEQFF	TGTGCCAGCAGGAGGACTAGCGGCTCCTACAATGAGCAGTTCTTC
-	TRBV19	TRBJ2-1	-	CASSIVGSVGEQFF	TGTGCCAGTAGTATAGTAGGTAGCGTGGGAGAGCAGTTCTTC
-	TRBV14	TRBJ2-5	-	CASSQVTRPNQETQYF	TGTGCCAGCAGCCAAGTGACTAGACCCAATCAAGAGACCCAGTACTTC
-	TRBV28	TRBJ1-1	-	CASSNMKGQPEAFF	TGTGCCAGCAGTAATATGAAAGGACAACCTGAAGCTTTCTTT
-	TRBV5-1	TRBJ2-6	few	CASSARVSGANVLTF	TGCGCCAGCAGCGCCAGGGTTTCTGGGGCCAACGTCCTGACTTTC
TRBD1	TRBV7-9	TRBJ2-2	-	CASSQPPGQGNTGELFF	TGTGCCAGCAGCCAACCTCCGGGACAGGGGAACACCGGGGAGCTGTTTTTT
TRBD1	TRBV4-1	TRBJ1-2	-	CASSQATGNYGYTF	TGCGCCAGCAGCCAAGCGACAGGGAACTATGGCTACACCTTC
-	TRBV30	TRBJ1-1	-	CAWSLTERNTEAFF	TGTGCCTGGAGCCTGACCGAGCGGAACACTGAAGCTTTCTTT
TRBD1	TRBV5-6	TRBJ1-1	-	CASSLAAPRGTEAFF	TGTGCCAGCAGCTTAGCAGCTCCCAGGGGGACTGAAGCTTTCTTT
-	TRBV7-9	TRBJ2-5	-	CASSLVASVKETQYF	TGTGCCAGCAGCTTAGTAGCTAGCGTGAAAGAGACCCAGTACTTC
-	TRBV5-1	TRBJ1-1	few	CASSPGLQLEAFF	TGCGCCAGCAGCCCCGGACTCCAATTAGAAGCTTTCTTT